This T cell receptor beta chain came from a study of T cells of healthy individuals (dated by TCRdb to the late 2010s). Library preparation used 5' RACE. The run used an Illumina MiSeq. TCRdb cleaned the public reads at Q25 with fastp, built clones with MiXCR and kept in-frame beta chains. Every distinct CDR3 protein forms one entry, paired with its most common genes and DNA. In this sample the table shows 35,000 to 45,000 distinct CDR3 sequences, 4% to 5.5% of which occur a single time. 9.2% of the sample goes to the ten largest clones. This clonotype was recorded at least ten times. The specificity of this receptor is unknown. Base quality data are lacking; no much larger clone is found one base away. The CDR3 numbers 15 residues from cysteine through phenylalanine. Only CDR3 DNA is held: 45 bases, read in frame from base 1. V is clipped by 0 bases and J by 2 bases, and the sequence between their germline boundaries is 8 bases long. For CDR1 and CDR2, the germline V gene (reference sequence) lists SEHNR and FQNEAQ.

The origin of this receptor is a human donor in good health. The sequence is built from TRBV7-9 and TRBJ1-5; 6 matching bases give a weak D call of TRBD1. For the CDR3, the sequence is CASSLAGAGNQPQHF. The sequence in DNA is TGTGCCAGCAGCTTAGCGGGGGCGGGCAATCAGCCCCAGCATTTT.